The following is a TCR beta chain sequence with its context. At one end the junction does not follow the germline gene, possibly because of a read error. Germline lookup yields CDR1 KGHSH and CDR2 LQKENI. The CDR3 is 15 amino acids. The sample originates from a study of T cells in Graves' hyperthyroidism and ophthalmopathy. Regions amplified from RNA transcripts were the TCR beta CDR3 regions. RT-PCR in the first round (using the HTBI primer set) targeted the TCR CDR3. Each CDR3 protein is one row after TCRdb ran MiXCR on the multiplex PCR reads. The sample yields about 570,000 distinct CDR3 sequences, around 46% seen once.

The TCR was taken from an adult woman with Graves' disease, either hyperthyroidism or ophthalmopathy (not recorded which). The rearrangement joins TRBV18 to TRBJ1-1; possible D gene TRBD1, 5 bases. What was sequenced was peripheral blood or thyroid tissue (not recorded which). CDR3 nucleotides: TGTGCCAGCTCACCAGGGACGGTTTTGAACACTGAAGCTCTCTTT. It translates to CASSPGTVLNTEALF.